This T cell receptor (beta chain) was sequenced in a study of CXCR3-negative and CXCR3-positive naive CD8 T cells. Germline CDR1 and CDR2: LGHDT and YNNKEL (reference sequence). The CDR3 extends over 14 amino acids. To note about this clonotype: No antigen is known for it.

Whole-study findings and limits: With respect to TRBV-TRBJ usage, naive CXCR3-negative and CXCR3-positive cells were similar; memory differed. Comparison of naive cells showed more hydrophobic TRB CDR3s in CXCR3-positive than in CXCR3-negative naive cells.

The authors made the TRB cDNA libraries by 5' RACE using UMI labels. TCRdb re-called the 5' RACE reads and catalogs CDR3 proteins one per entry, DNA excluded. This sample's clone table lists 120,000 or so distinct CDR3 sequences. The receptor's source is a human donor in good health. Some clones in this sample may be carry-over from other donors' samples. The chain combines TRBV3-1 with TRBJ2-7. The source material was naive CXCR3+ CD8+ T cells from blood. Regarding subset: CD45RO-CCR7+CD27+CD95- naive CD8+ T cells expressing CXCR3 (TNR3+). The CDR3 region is CASSQETASYEQYF.